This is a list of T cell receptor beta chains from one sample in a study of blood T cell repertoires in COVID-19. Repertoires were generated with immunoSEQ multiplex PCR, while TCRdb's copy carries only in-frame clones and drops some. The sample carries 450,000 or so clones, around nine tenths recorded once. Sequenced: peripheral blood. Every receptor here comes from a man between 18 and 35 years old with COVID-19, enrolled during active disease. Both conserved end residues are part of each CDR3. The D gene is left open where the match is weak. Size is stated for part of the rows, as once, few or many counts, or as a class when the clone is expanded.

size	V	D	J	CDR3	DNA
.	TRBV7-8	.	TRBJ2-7	CASSFRGGQYF	TGTGCCAGCAGCTTTCGGGGAGGACAGTACTTC
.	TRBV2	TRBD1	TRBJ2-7	CASSRLRPTGGAYEQYF	TGTGCCAGCAGTAGACTCCGACCGACAGGGGGAGCCTACGAGCAGTACTTC
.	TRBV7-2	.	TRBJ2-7	CASSPIWDSEQYF	TGTGCCAGCAGCCCTATTTGGGATAGCGAGCAGTACTTC
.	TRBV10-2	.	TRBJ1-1	CASSENRGMNTEAFF	TGCGCCAGCAGTGAAAATCGGGGGATGAACACTGAAGCTTTCTTT
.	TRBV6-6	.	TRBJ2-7	CASRKQGEGEQYF	TGTGCCAGCAGAAAACAGGGAGAGGGCGAGCAGTACTTC
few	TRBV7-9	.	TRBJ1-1	CASSYGVGTEAFF	TGTGCCAGCAGCTACGGGGTAGGCACTGAAGCTTTCTTT
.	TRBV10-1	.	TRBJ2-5	CASSFNERGTQYF	TGCGCCAGCAGCTTTAACGAACGCGGGACCCAGTACTTC
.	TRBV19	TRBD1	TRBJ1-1	CASATTHGDSLNTEAFF	TGTGCCAGTGCAACAACCCATGGGGACAGCTTGAACACTGAAGCTTTCTTT
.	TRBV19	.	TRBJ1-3	CASRDMAGNTIYF	TGTGCCAGTCGCGACATGGCTGGAAACACCATATATTTT
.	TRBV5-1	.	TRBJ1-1	CASSPRLSENTEAFF	TGCGCCAGCAGCCCCCGACTGTCCGAGAACACTGAAGCTTTCTTT
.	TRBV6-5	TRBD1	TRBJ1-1	CASKRQGAATEAFF	TGTGCCAGCAAAAGACAGGGGGCAGCAACTGAAGCTTTCTTT
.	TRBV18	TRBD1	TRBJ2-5	CACSRQGFETQYF	TGTGCCTGCTCGCGACAGGGGTTTGAGACCCAGTACTTC
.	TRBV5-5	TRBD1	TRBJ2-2	CASSSGQGGTGELFF	TGTGCCAGCAGCTCAGGACAGGGCGGGACCGGGGAGCTGTTTTTT
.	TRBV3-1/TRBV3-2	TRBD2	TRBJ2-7	CASSPWTSGDEQYF	TGTGCCAGCAGCCCATGGACTAGCGGGGACGAGCAGTACTTC
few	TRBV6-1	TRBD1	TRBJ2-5	CASSELTGSQETQYF	TGTGCCAGCAGTGAGTTGACAGGGTCGCAAGAGACCCAGTACTTC
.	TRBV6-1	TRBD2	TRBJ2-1	CAGSSGGVYNEQFF	TGTGCCGGGTCTAGCGGGGGGGTATACAATGAGCAGTTCTTC
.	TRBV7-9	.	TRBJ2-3	CASSPRVSTDTQYF	TGTGCCAGCAGCCCCCGCGTCTCCACGGATACGCAGTATTTT
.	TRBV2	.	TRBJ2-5	CASSEAPGIGETQYF	TGTGCCAGCAGTGAAGCCCCAGGGATCGGAGAGACCCAGTACTTC
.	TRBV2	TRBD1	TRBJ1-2	CASSAGTVNYGYTF	TGTGCCAGCAGTGCCGGGACAGTTAACTATGGCTACACCTTC
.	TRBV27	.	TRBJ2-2	CASRARGRYGELFF	TGTGCCAGCAGGGCAAGGGGCCGATACGGGGAGCTGTTTTTT
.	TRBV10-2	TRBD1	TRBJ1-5	CASSGPTGGVYQPQHF	TGCGCCAGCAGTGGCCCGACAGGGGGCGTATATCAGCCCCAGCATTTT
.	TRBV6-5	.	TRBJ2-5	CASSHRVERGETQYF	TGTGCCAGCAGTCACCGGGTCGAAAGGGGAGAGACCCAGTACTTC
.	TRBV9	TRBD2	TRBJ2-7	CASSKAGGRYEQYF	TGTGCCAGCAGCAAGGCGGGGGGGCGGTACGAGCAGTACTTC
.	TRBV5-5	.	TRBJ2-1	CASSTGQFGNEQFF	TGTGCCAGCAGCACCGGACAGTTTGGAAATGAGCAGTTCTTC
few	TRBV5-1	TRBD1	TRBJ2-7	CASSLEAGGAYEQYF	TGCGCCAGCAGCTTGGAGGCAGGGGGCGCATACGAGCAGTACTTC
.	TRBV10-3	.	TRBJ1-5	CAISEQAYSNQPQHF	TGTGCCATCAGTGAACAGGCTTATAGCAATCAGCCCCAGCATTTT
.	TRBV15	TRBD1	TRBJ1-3	CATSRDRRTGENTIYF	TGTGCCACCAGCAGAGATCGGAGGACAGGGGAAAACACCATATATTTT
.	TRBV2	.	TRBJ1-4	CASKRGTTNEKLFF	TGTGCCAGCAAACGGGGGACAACTAATGAAAAACTGTTTTTT
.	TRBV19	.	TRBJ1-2	CASTNMSPQGYGYTF	TGTGCCAGTACGAATATGTCCCCTCAGGGGTATGGCTACACCTTC
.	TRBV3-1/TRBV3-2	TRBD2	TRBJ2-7	CASSQVGRREQYF	TGTGCCAGCAGCCAAGTCGGGAGGCGCGAGCAGTACTTC
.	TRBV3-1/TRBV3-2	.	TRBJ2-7	CASSQGSAVGTFTYEQYF	TGTGCCAGCAGCCAAGGGTCCGCTGTGGGGACATTTACCTACGAGCAGTACTTC
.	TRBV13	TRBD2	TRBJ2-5	CASSLTSGGSLQETQYF	TGTGCCAGCAGCTTGACTAGCGGGGGGTCCCTCCAAGAGACCCAGTACTTC
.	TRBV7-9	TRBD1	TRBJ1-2	CASSLELQGAEVGYTF	TGTGCCAGCAGCTTAGAATTGCAGGGGGCCGAGGTTGGCTACACCTTC
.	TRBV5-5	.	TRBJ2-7	CASSLNRDFPYEQYF	TGTGCCAGCAGCTTAAACCGGGACTTCCCCTACGAGCAGTACTTC
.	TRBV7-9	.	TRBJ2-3	CASSLAPAGAKDTQYF	TGTGCCAGCAGTTTAGCCCCCGCAGGGGCGAAAGATACGCAGTATTTT
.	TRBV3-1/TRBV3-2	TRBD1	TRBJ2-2	CASSQDLRMGQGPTGELFF	TGTGCCAGCAGCCAAGACTTGAGAATGGGACAGGGGCCCACCGGGGAGCTGTTTTTT